This T cell receptor (beta chain) was observed in a study of long-term antiretroviral therapy in people with HIV. The table lists this clone with a count of one. The antigen is not known. Findings of the study overall: On ART adherence, viral resistance or therapy changes, no data were available.

The germline gives CDR1 MNHEY, CDR2 SMNVEV (reference sequence). The CDR3 is made up of 14 amino acids. Between the trimmed V and J ends, which lost 2 bases and 5 bases, there was a span of 11 bases. Each donor had at least one pre-ART and at least two post-ART PBMC samples. Survey-level resolution applied to immunoSEQ assay v3.0. Repertoires were generated with immunoSEQ multiplex PCR, while TCRdb's copy carries only in-frame clones and drops some. The table lists about 32,000 clones, approximately 85% of them singletons. The J gene is TRBJ2-3, the V gene TRBV27; D is uncertain. Sequenced here: unsorted PBMCs, sampled approximately 3.5 years after starting antiretroviral therapy. The clonotype originates from a man between 18 and 35 years old with HIV. The chain's CDR3 is CASSLGSSRDTQYF. The CDR3 coding sequence is TGTGCCAGCAGTTTAGGAAGTAGCCGAGATACGCAGTATTTT.